The clone carrying this T cell receptor beta chain came up a few times. As yet, its antigen is unknown. MiXCR, run by TCRdb on the reads, gives a single entry per CDR3 protein. The sample includes about 55,000 distinct CDR3 sequences, around 18% of them seen just once. The data are from a study of T cell repertoires in cytomegalovirus infection. Overall study: Indicated by public TCR beta signatures were CMV infection and matching HLA type.

Regarding the study as a whole: It was HLA-C-restricted CMV-specific TCR beta clonotypes that dominated the response ex vivo. Adding up the frequency of public TCR beta families identified people who carried CMV plus the relevant HLA.

This CDR3 spans 17 amino acids. CDR1 and CDR2 (germline): SGHTA, FQGTGA. V lost 2 bases and J lost 2, with 18 bases in between. This chain connects TRBV7-3 to TRBJ1-2; no firm D call. The source was CD8+ T cells from cultured PBMCs, collected from culture after CMV antigen stimulation. The sequence came from a human donor in good health (CMV status not recorded). Some clones in this sample may be carry-over from other donors' samples. DNA of the CDR3: TGTGCCAGCAGCTTACAGATCCCGAAACCCCCAAACTATGGCTACACCTTC. Amino acid sequence: CASSLQIPKPPNYGYTF.